A selection of T cell receptor beta chains follows, all from one sample in a study of cytomegalovirus exposure and HLA in healthy donors. Produced via immunoSEQ multiplex PCR; TCRdb's table is partial and in-frame only. Of more than 90,000 clones listed, 78% were seen once; the top ten hold over 4%. Sequencing used PBMCs. Source of these receptors: a woman between 40 and 55 years old in good health and CMV-seropositive. Each CDR3 is given with its conserved first and last residue. D genes are given only for firm matches. Size values are once, few and many counts, or a class for expanded clones, and some rows have none.

cdr3_length,clone_size,v_call,d_call,j_call,cdr3_nt,cdr3_aa
16,.,TRBV10-2,TRBD1,TRBJ2-1,TGCGCCAGCAGTGAGCCCGACAGGGGACCCTACAATGAGCAGTTCTTC,CASSEPDRGPYNEQFF
14,.,TRBV6-5,.,TRBJ2-7,TGTGCCAGCAGGGGAATGACAGCCTCCTACGAGCAGTACTTC,CASRGMTASYEQYF
18,.,TRBV5-1,TRBD1,TRBJ1-2,TGCGCCAGCAGCCCAGGGGACAGGGGGAAGAGAGGGCACTATGGCTACACCTTC,CASSPGDRGKRGHYGYTF
14,.,TRBV9,.,TRBJ2-3,TGTGCCAGCAGCGTAGACGGAGGGGCAGATACGCAGTATTTT,CASSVDGGADTQYF
15,.,TRBV6-5,.,TRBJ1-3,TGTGCCAGCAGGGAGACGACTCTCTCTGGAAACACCATATATTTT,CASRETTLSGNTIYF
15,.,TRBV7-9,TRBD2,TRBJ2-7,TGTGCCAGCAGCCGTACTAGCGGGAGAGACTACGAGCAGTACTTC,CASSRTSGRDYEQYF
16,.,TRBV25-1,TRBD2,TRBJ2-7,TGTGCCAGCAGTGAATATGAGACTAGCGGCTCCTACGAGCAGTACTTC,CASSEYETSGSYEQYF
13,.,TRBV5-6,.,TRBJ2-7,TGTGCCAGCAGCTTTGGACACACCTACGAGCAGTACTTC,CASSFGHTYEQYF
14,.,TRBV7-8,.,TRBJ2-3,TGTGCCAGCAGCTTAATTGAGGGAGCAGATACGCAGTATTTT,CASSLIEGADTQYF
16,.,TRBV4-1,.,TRBJ2-2,TGCGCCAGCAGCCCGGGACTCCTCTCGAACACCGGGGAGCTGTTTTTT,CASSPGLLSNTGELFF
13,.,TRBV5-1,.,TRBJ2-5,TGCGCCAGCAGCTTGGGTCTGCGGCGGGCCCAGTACTTC,CASSLGLRRAQYF
12,.,TRBV9,TRBD1,TRBJ1-1,TGTGCCAGCAGCGACCACAGGGGATCAGCTTTCTTT,CASSDHRGSAFF
15,.,TRBV5-1,.,TRBJ2-1,TGCGCCAGCAGCTTTGGGGCTCAATCCTACAATGAGCAGTTCTTC,CASSFGAQSYNEQFF
12,.,TRBV5-6,.,TRBJ1-2,TGTGCCAGCAGCCCGGGAGGGCGCGGCTACACCTTC,CASSPGGRGYTF
15,.,TRBV19,TRBD2,TRBJ2-5,TGTGCCAGTAGTTCAGCGGGAGGGCCTTCAGAGACCCAGTACTTC,CASSSAGGPSETQYF
14,.,TRBV7-9,.,TRBJ2-7,TGTGCCAGCAGCTCGACGACTAGTTCCCACGAGCAGTACTTC,CASSSTTSSHEQYF
15,.,TRBV5-4,.,TRBJ1-1,TGTGCCAGCAGCTTGTGGGCCCGGGGAGGCACTGAAGCTTTCTTT,CASSLWARGGTEAFF
14,.,TRBV7-2,TRBD1,TRBJ2-7,TGTGCCAGCAAGCGACCGGGACAGGAGAACGAGCAGTACTTC,CASKRPGQENEQYF
17,.,TRBV4-1,.,TRBJ2-5,TGCGCCAGCAGCCAAGTGGCGAGTCGGAGCGGCCAAGAGACCCAGTACTTC,CASSQVASRSGQETQYF
16,.,TRBV7-9,TRBD2,TRBJ2-3,TGTGCCAGCAGCTTACCAGTAGCGGGAGGTACAGATACGCAGTATTTT,CASSLPVAGGTDTQYF
15,.,TRBV7-7,TRBD1,TRBJ2-5,TGTGCTAGCAGCTTAGAACAGGGGGCCCGGGAGACCCAGTACTTC,CASSLEQGARETQYF
17,.,TRBV18,TRBD1,TRBJ1-3,TGTGCCAGCTCACTCCTGGGACAGGGGGCTGCTGGAAACACCATATATTTT,CASSLLGQGAAGNTIYF
14,.,TRBV7-9,.,TRBJ2-1,TGTGCCAGCAGCTTACCGGGAAAGCGGAATGAGCAGTTCTTC,CASSLPGKRNEQFF
14,.,TRBV6-5,.,TRBJ1-2,TGTGCCAGCAGATTCTCCGGGACGGGGGGAGGCTACACCTTC,CASRFSGTGGGYTF
14,.,TRBV7-9,.,TRBJ2-1,TGTGCCAGCAGCTTAGTGCTAGGGGATACTGAGCAGTTCTTC,CASSLVLGDTEQFF
14,few,TRBV5-6,.,TRBJ1-4,TGTGCCAGCAGCCCCGGAGGGGTGAGGGGAAAACTGTTTTTT,CASSPGGVRGKLFF
12,few,TRBV7-9,.,TRBJ1-3,TGTGCCAGCAGCTTAGAAGCGGGCACCATATATTTT,CASSLEAGTIYF
12,once,TRBV18,.,TRBJ2-7,TGTGCCAGCTCACCTAGCTCCTACGAGCAGTACTTC,CASSPSSYEQYF
16,.,TRBV7-9,TRBD1,TRBJ2-3,TGTGCCAGCGCCTATAACCGGGACAGGGGTACAGATACGCAGTATTTT,CASAYNRDRGTDTQYF
13,.,TRBV28,.,TRBJ1-2,TGTGCCAGCAGTTTACGGGGGGGCTATGGCTACACCTTC,CASSLRGGYGYTF
14,.,TRBV5-1,TRBD1,TRBJ2-1,TGCGCCAGCAGATTCCCCGGGACAGAAGGTGAGCAGTTCTTC,CASRFPGTEGEQFF
16,.,TRBV12-5,TRBD2,TRBJ2-5,TGTGCTAGTGGTTCACACGGACTAGCGGGTGAAGAGACCCAGTACTTC,CASGSHGLAGEETQYF
13,.,TRBV2,.,TRBJ2-6,TGTGCCAGCATCCTTTTTGGAGTTAGCGTCCTGACTTTC,CASILFGVSVLTF
13,.,TRBV18,.,TRBJ1-5,TGTGCCAGCTCACCGGGACAAGGGAGGCCCCAGCATTTT,CASSPGQGRPQHF
14,.,TRBV10-3,.,TRBJ2-7,TGTGCCATCAGTGTGTCGCAGTTATCCTACGAGCAGTACTTC,CAISVSQLSYEQYF
14,.,TRBV4-2,TRBD2,TRBJ2-3,TGTGCCAGCAGCCCCGGGACTAGTGCAGATACGCAGTATTTT,CASSPGTSADTQYF
13,.,TRBV7-9,.,TRBJ1-3,TGTGCCAGCAGCTTCCCTTCTGGAAACACCATATATTTT,CASSFPSGNTIYF
15,.,TRBV28,TRBD1,TRBJ1-5,TGTGCCAGCTCCTCAGGACAGGCGAGCCGGCAGCCCCAGCATTTT,CASSSGQASRQPQHF
15,once,TRBV6-4,TRBD2,TRBJ2-1,TGTGCCAGCAGTGTGGGGAGCGGGAGGGCCCGAGAGCAGTTCTTC,CASSVGSGRAREQFF
13,once,TRBV6-1,.,TRBJ1-5,TGTGCCAGCAGCGACCGGGGCAATCAGCCCCAGCATTTT,CASSDRGNQPQHF
16,.,TRBV7-3,.,TRBJ2-2,TGTGCCAGCAGCTTAAGCGGCAGTACTAACACCGGGGAGCTGTTTTTT,CASSLSGSTNTGELFF